Presented here are 15 T cell receptor beta chains from one specimen sequenced in a study of tumor-infiltrating lymphocytes in primary liver carcinoma (dated by TCRdb to 2016 to 2017). The sequencing machine was an Illumina HiSeq 2500. Using a constant-region primer and ProtoScript II reverse transcriptase, TCRbeta-specific cDNA was reverse-transcribed from around 520 ng total RNA. Three nested multiplex PCR rounds, following a slightly modified ARM-PCR procedure, were used to build the TCRbeta libraries. Each of the first two PCR rounds ran for roughly 9 cycles and used multiplex TRBV1-TRBV30 forward primers together with a Cbeta reverse primer. TCRdb reran the public reads through fastp at Q25 and MiXCR, keeping productive beta chains. CDR3 protein sequences are deduplicated, and each keeps its most common genes and DNA. The sample profile shows approximately 300,000 distinct CDR3 sequences; less than 75% of them were found once. The top ten clones comprise roughly 9% of the sample.

TRIzol reagent was used to extract blood RNA from unsorted whole blood, while the DNeasy Blood & Tissue kit provided the germline DNA. The sequencing input was peripheral blood. Every receptor here comes from a middle-aged man with primary liver carcinoma and hepatitis B virus infection.

Remarks on this clonotype: Possible read error: a much larger clone is one base away. The genes are TRBV6-5 and TRBJ2-3; the match to TRBD2 covers 7 bases. J lost 7 bases, V lost 6 bases, and 10 bases had no gene match. Looked up from germline, CDR1 is MNHEY and CDR2 is SVGAGI. This CDR3 is built from 14 residues. The chain's CDR3 is CASSGRFRTYTQYF. DNA of the CDR3: TGTGCCAGCAGCGGGAGGTTCAGGACATATACGCAGTATTTT.

This clonotype came up a few times. One end of the junction is discordant with germline, which a read error may explain. The chain has TRBV29-1 and TRBJ2-2; 7 bases line up with TRBD2. The CDR3 totals 14 residues. CDR1 and CDR2 from the germline V gene are SQVTM and ANQGSEA. The CDR3: CSIAAGVNTGELFF. The CDR3 nucleotides read TGTAGCATCGCCGCGGGAGTGAACACCGGGGAGCTGTTTTTT.

For this clonotype: Since no conserved phenylalanine or tryptophan closes the CDR3, a read error is the likely cause. This rearrangement joins TRBV11-1 to TRBJ2-1; no firm D call. The CDR3 extends over 14 amino acids. Germline V lookup: CDR1 SGHAT, CDR2 FQDESV (reference sequence). Trimming cost V 4 bases and J 4 bases, with 11 bases left between them. The CDR3 DNA reads TGTGCCAGCAGCTCTACCGGGCCATACAATGAGCAGTTCCTC. Protein product: CASSSTGPYNEQFL.

As to this clonotype: Given a much more abundant clone one base away, this may be a read error. The V call is TRBV6-1, the J call TRBJ1-5, with D maybe TRBD1 (5 bases). Germline V gene data show CDR1 as MNHNS and CDR2 as SASEGT. This CDR3 contains 14 residues. The CDR3 DNA follows: TGTGTCAGCAGTGGGGGGTATAGCAATCAGCCCCAGCATTTT. Its protein is CVSSGGYSNQPQHF.

This clonotype was recorded a few times. The chain combines TRBV5-4 with TRBJ1-4; TRBD1 is a possible D gene (5 bases). V lost 4 bases to trimming and J lost 7 bases, with 14 bases between them. The CDR3 is made up of 14 amino acids. Germline V gene sequence: CDR1 SGHNT, CDR2 YYREEE (reference sequence). The CDR3: CASSPGPKGEKLFF. CDR3 sequence (DNA): TGTGCCAGCAGCCCAGGGCCCAAGGGTGAAAAACTGTTTTTT.

About this clonotype: This may be a read error, as it is one base from a much larger clone. This chain connects TRBV12-3 or TRBV12-4 to TRBJ2-3; perhaps TRBD2 as D (6 bases). V lost 2 bases to trimming and J lost 7 bases, with 13 bases between them. The CDR3 is 14 residues long. The CDR3: CASSLRGKANTQYF. As DNA, the CDR3 is TGTGCCAGCAGTTTACGGGGGAAGGCAAATACGCAGTATTTT.

This clonotype turned up a few times. This rearrangement joins TRBV7-9 to TRBJ2-1, with 8 bases that match TRBD1. This CDR3 contains 14 residues. Germline V CDR1 and CDR2: SEHNR, FQNEAQ (reference sequence). V dropped 9 bases and J dropped 8; count of bases not matched to a gene: 12. The CDR3 spells CASKPGTGNDEQFF. CDR3 nucleotide sequence: TGTGCCAGTAAACCCGGGACAGGTAACGATGAGCAGTTCTTC.

Notes on this clonotype: This sequence may be a read error, since a much larger clone differs from it by one base. The V call is TRBV6-5, the J call TRBJ1-1; D may be TRBD1 (6 bases). The CDR3 length is 15 residues. Germline V gives CDR1 MNHEY, CDR2 SVGAGI. The CDR3 region has the DNA TGTGCCAGCAGGGGGGGGGGCAACCTGAACATTGAAGCTTTCTTT. The encoded protein is CASRGGGNLNIEAFF.

Comment on this clonotype: A clone one base away is much larger, so this may be a read error. DNA of the CDR3: TGTGCCATCAGTGGTTCTAGGATCTCCGGGGGAGAGACCCAGTACTTC. Protein sequence: CAISGSRISGGETQYF. V gene TRBV10-3 combines with J gene TRBJ2-5, with D maybe TRBD2 (6 bases). Per the germline V gene, CDR1 is ENHRY and CDR2 is SYGVKD. V lost 4 bases to trimming and J lost 4 bases, with 19 bases between them. The CDR3 runs to 16 residues.

Of note for this clonotype: The junction departs from the called germline gene at one end, perhaps through a read error. The gene calls are TRBV30 and TRBJ1-1; perhaps TRBD1 as D (5 bases). The CDR3 covers 14 residues. Per germline, CDR1 GTSNPN and CDR2 SVGIG (reference sequence). The CDR3 spells CTWKNPGMNTEAFF. In nucleotides, the CDR3 is TGTACCTGGAAAAATCCAGGGATGAACACTGAAGCTTTCTTT.

The chain employs TRBV4-3 and TRBJ2-1; 14 bases are a match to TRBD2. The CDR3 runs 15 residues. The germline gives CDR1 LGHNA, CDR2 YSLEER. Trimming cost V 4 bases and J 11 bases; bases outside gene matches: 7. Written as DNA, the CDR3 is TGCGCCAGCAGCCGAGGGACTAGCGGGAGTAATAAGCAGTTCTTC. The encoded protein is CASSRGTSGSNKQFF.

On this clonotype: The junction differs from germline at one of its ends, possibly a read error. This rearrangement joins TRBV29-1 to TRBJ2-7; possibly TRBD1 or TRBD2 for D (7 bases each). CDR1 is SQVTM, CDR2 ANQGSEA, per germline. CDR3 size: 13 residues. The CDR3 is CCVGAGGAYEQYF. In DNA, the CDR3 is TGCTGCGTGGGCGCAGGGGGGGCCTACGAGCAGTACTTC.

The chain links TRBV11-2 to TRBJ2-3; D may be TRBD2 (6 bases). This CDR3 region has 15 residues. V was clipped by 5 bases and J by 6 bases, with 18 bases between them. Per the germline V gene, CDR1 is SGHAT and CDR2 is FQNNGV. CDR3 coding DNA: TGTGCCAGCAGCCCAGGAACTAGCAGGACTGATACGCAGTATTTT. It codes for CASSPGTSRTDTQYF.

Regarding this clonotype: The junction shows a germline mismatch at one end, possibly a read error. V gene TRBV10-2 combines with J gene TRBJ2-1, with 7 bases lining up with TRBD2. Germline CDR1 and CDR2: WSHSY and SAAADI. The CDR3 is 14 amino acids. This CDR3 reads CASKEIAGYNKQFF. The CDR3 DNA sequence: TGCGCCAGCAAGGAAATAGCGGGTTACAATAAGCAGTTCTTC.

In DNA, the CDR3 is TGTGCCATCAGTGAGAGGCTAGCGAGAGATATGCATTATTTT. Translated: CAISERLARDMHYF. The genes are TRBV10-3 and TRBJ2-3; maybe TRBD2 (6 bases). V was cut by 2 bases and J by 15 bases, with 21 bases left in between. Looked up from germline, CDR1 is ENHRY and CDR2 is SYGVKD. CDR3 length: 14 residues.